This note documents a single TCR beta chain sequence. Its antigen is undetermined. The data stem from a study of identifying expanded T cells in peripheral blood. During the collection period, no donor immune events like infections were recorded. Study-wide results and caveats: Over around two and four weeks, about 15 and 19 clones changed, versus roughly 1.1 between replicates. Variance in clone template counts between two-week samples significantly increased with total template count across all healthy donors.

Produced via immunoSEQ multiplex PCR; TCRdb's table is partial and in-frame only. The sample carries some 100,000 clones, over 80% recorded once. CDR1 and CDR2 from the germline V gene are SGHTA and FQGTGA. The CDR3 is made up of 12 amino acids. Trimming removed 2 bases at V and 11 bases at J, with 11 bases between. The chain employs TRBV7-3 and TRBJ2-3, with D uncertain. The sequenced sample consisted of blood. This clonotype originated in a person between 18 and 69 years old in good health. CDR3 nucleotide sequence: TGTGCCAGCAGCTTACCCCCTGTCGAGCAGTATTTT. This sequence encodes CASSLPPVEQYF.